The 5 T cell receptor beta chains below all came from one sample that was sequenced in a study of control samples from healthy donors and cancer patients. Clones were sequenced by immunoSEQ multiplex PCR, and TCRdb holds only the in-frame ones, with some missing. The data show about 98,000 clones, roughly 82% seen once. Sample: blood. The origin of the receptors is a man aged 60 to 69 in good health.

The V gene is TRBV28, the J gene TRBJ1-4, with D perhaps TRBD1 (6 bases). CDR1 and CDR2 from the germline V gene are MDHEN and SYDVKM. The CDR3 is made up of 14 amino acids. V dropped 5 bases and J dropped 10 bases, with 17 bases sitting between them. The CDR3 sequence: CASSLDGTGRKLFF. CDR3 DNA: TGTGCCAGCAGTCTAGACGGCACAGGGAGAAAACTGTTTTTT.

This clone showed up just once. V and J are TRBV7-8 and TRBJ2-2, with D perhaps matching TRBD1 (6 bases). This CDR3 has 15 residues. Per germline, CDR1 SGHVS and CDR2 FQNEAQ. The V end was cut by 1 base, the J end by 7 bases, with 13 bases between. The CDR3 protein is CASSLEWGRNGELFF. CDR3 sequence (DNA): TGTGCCAGCAGCTTAGAATGGGGGCGGAACGGGGAGCTGTTTTTT.

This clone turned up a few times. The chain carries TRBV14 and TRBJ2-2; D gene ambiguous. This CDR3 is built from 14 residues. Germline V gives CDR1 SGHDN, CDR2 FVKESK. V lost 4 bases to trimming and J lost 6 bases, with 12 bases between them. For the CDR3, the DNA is TGTGCCAGCAGCCTAAGGCTAGATGCCGGGGAGCTGTTTTTT. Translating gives CASSLRLDAGELFF.

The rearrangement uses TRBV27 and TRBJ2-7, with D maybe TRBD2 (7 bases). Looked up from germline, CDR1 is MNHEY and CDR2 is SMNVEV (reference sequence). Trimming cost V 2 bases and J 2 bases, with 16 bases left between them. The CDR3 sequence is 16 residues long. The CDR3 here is CASSLDWGGRTYEQYF. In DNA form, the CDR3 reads TGTGCCAGCAGTTTAGATTGGGGGGGCCGCACCTACGAGCAGTACTTC.

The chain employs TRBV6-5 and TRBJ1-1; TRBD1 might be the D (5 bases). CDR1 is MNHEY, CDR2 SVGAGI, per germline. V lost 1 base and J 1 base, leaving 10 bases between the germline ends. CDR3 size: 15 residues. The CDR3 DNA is TGTGCCAGCAGTTACTGGTCGGGGGGGAACACTGAAGCTTTCTTT. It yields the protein CASSYWSGGNTEAFF.